This T cell receptor beta chain was retrieved from a study of T cell responses to AZD1222 COVID-19 vaccine. Findings and limits, study-wide: Among the donors, most were white British and more were female, and clonal diversity was possibly underestimated.

The protocol was immunoSEQ multiplex PCR, while the TCRdb copy is restricted to in-frame clones and leaves out a portion. The sample consists of 100,000 to 150,000 clones, over 85% of them appearing once. On this clone: The antigen is not known.

Trimming shortened V by 1 base and J by 0 bases, and 13 bases separated the two germline ends. Germline-derived CDR1 and CDR2 are SGHTA and FQGNSA. The CDR3 is made up of 16 amino acids. The chain employs TRBV7-2 and TRBJ2-7; D is unclear. The source was peripheral blood, collected 28 days after the second AZD1222 dose. The receptor was isolated from an adult who received the AZD1222 COVID-19 vaccine. CDR3 in amino acids: CASSLVGSVSSYEQYF. CDR3 sequence (DNA): TGTGCCAGCAGCTTAGTAGGGTCGGTTAGCTCCTACGAGCAGTACTTC. The full variable domain, with the rest looked up from reference TRBV7-2 and TRBJ2-7, is GAGVSQSPSNKVTEKGKDVELRCDPISGHTALYWYRQSLGQGLEFLIYFQGNSAPDKSGLPSDRFSAERTGGSVSTLTIQRTQQEDSAVYLCASSLVGSVSSYEQYFGPGTRLTVT.